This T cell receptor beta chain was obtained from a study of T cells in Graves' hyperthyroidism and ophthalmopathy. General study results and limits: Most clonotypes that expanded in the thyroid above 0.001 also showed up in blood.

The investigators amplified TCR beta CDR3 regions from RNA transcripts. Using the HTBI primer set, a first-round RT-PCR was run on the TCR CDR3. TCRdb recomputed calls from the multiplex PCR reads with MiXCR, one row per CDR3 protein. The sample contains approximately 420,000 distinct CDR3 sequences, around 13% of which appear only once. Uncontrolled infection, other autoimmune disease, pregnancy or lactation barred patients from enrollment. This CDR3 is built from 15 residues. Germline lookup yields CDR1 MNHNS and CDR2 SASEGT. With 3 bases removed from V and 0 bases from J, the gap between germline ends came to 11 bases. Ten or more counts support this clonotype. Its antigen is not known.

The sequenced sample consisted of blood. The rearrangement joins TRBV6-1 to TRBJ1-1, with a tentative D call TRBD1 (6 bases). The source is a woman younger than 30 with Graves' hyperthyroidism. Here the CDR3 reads CASSEDSYLNTEAFF. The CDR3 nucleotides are TGTGCCAGCAGTGAGGACAGTTATCTGAACACTGAAGCTTTCTTT.